Presented here are 22 T cell receptor beta chains from one specimen sequenced in a study of technical replicates of blood from four donors. Method: immunoSEQ multiplex PCR; TCRdb's copy keeps in-frame clones and lacks some. In the table there are 11,000 to 15,000 clones, less than 90% of which are singletons. Input material: PBMCs. The receptors stem from a human donor in good health.

This sequence joins TRBV7-9 and TRBJ2-3; D is ambiguous. The CDR3 runs to 12 residues. V lost 4 bases, J lost 0 bases, and 2 bases lay in between. The germline V gene encodes CDR1 SEHNR and CDR2 FQNEAQ (reference sequence). The CDR3: CASSSSTDTQYF. The CDR3 DNA reads TGTGCCAGCAGCTCAAGCACAGATACGCAGTATTTT.

This clone came up once. J is TRBJ2-7 and V is TRBV7-8, with a weak D call TRBD1 (6 bases). Per germline, CDR1 SGHVS and CDR2 FQNEAQ. This CDR3 spans 14 amino acids. Trimming removed 4 bases at V and 5 bases at J, with 15 bases between. CDR3 DNA sequence: TGTGCCAGCAGCTACAGACAGGACCCCCACGAGCAGTACTTC. As protein: CASSYRQDPHEQYF.

The chain is built from TRBV6-1 and TRBJ1-5; D is uncertain. The CDR3 is made up of 13 amino acids. V was cut by 5 bases and J by 3 bases, with 8 bases left in between. Germline CDR1 is MNHNS and CDR2 is SASEGT. CDR3: CASSPSLNQPQHF. In nucleotides, the CDR3 is TGTGCCAGCAGTCCGAGCCTCAATCAGCCCCAGCATTTT.

The rearrangement joins TRBV25-1 to TRBJ1-3; TRBD1 might be the D (5 bases). This CDR3 spans 14 amino acids. V was cut by 8 bases and J by 4 bases, with 15 bases left in between. Germline lookup yields CDR1 MGHDK and CDR2 SYGVNS. CDR3 nucleotides: TGTGCCAGCCTAATCAGGGTGTCCGGAAACACCATATATTTT. It yields the protein CASLIRVSGNTIYF. The full variable domain, its missing parts supplied by reference TRBV25-1 and TRBJ1-3, is EADIYQTPRYLVIGTGKKITLECSQTMGHDKMYWYQQDPGMELHLIHYSYGVNSTEKGDLSSESTVSRIRTEHFPLTLESARPSHTSQYLCASLIRVSGNTIYFGEGSWLTVV.

V and J are TRBV6-1 and TRBJ1-1; D may be TRBD1 (6 bases). From germline, CDR1 is MNHNS and CDR2 SASEGT. The CDR3 is 13 residues long. V gave up 2 bases and J gave up 3 bases, with 7 bases separating them. The CDR3 here is CASSEQGYTEAFF. CDR3 nucleotide sequence: TGTGCCAGCAGTGAACAGGGGTACACTGAAGCTTTCTTT.

On this clone: Other DNA sequences in this sample translate to the same CDR3. V gene TRBV7-7 combines with J gene TRBJ2-2, with D tentatively TRBD2 (5 bases). The V end lost 6 bases, the J end lost 5 bases, and 10 bases lay between the germline ends. From germline, CDR1 is SSHAT and CDR2 FNYEAQ (reference sequence). The CDR3 length is 13 residues. The CDR3 sequence: CASSSRDTGELFF. CDR3 nucleotides: TGTGCCAGCAGTAGCCGGGATACCGGGGAGCTGTTTTTT. Full variable domain (remainder filled in from reference TRBV7-7 and TRBJ2-2): GAGVSQSPRYKVTKRGQDVTLRCDPISSHATLYWYQQALGQGPEFLTYFNYEAQPDKSGLPSDRFSAERPEGSISTLTIQRTEQRDSAMYRCASSSRDTGELFFGEGSRLTVL.

This rearrangement joins TRBV6-1 to TRBJ1-5; D is perhaps TRBD1 (5 bases). Germline assignment: CDR1 MNHNS and CDR2 SASEGT. Trimming removed 0 bases from V and 7 bases from J, with 16 bases in between. This CDR3 spans 16 amino acids. CDR3 nucleotide sequence: TGTGCCAGCAGTGAAGCGCTTCGGGGCGGGGTACAGCCCCAGCATTTT. Protein product: CASSEALRGGVQPQHF.

The chain is built from TRBV27 and TRBJ1-5; tentatively, D is TRBD1 (6 bases). V lost 6 bases to trimming and J lost 5 bases, with 14 bases between them. The CDR3 length is 14 residues. Germline lookup yields CDR1 MNHEY and CDR2 SMNVEV (reference sequence). The CDR3 nucleotides are TGTGCCAGCAGCCGGCCGGGACACGATCAGCCCCAGCATTTT. It translates to CASSRPGHDQPQHF.

The chain recombines TRBV18 with TRBJ1-1, with TRBD1 as a possible D gene (6 bases). CDR3 size: 13 residues. Trimming removed 4 bases at V and 3 bases at J, with 9 bases between. Germline values: CDR1 KGHSH, CDR2 LQKENI. CDR3 sequence reads: CASSQGGDTEAFF. The CDR3 DNA sequence: TGTGCCAGCTCACAAGGGGGGGACACTGAAGCTTTCTTT.

The chain recombines TRBV10-3 with TRBJ2-3, with D tentatively TRBD1 (5 bases). Trimming cost V 0 bases and J 2 bases, with 15 bases left between them. Per germline, CDR1 ENHRY and CDR2 SYGVKD. This CDR3 has 17 residues. The chain's CDR3 is CAISESERGAFTDTQYF. CDR3 in DNA: TGTGCCATCAGTGAGTCGGAAAGGGGTGCTTTCACAGATACGCAGTATTTT.

The rearrangement uses TRBV6-5 and TRBJ2-1; 11 bases match TRBD2. Germline CDR1 MNHEY, CDR2 SVGAGI. The CDR3 length is 15 residues. The J segment lost 10 bases and the V segment lost 3 bases, leaving 8 bases of the junction unmatched. CDR3 nucleotide sequence: TGTGCCAGCAGTTATGTAGCGGGAGGGCCATCGGAGCAGTTCTTC. It encodes CASSYVAGGPSEQFF.

This rearrangement joins TRBV6-5 to TRBJ2-5; tentatively, D is TRBD2 (5 bases). Germline-derived CDR1 and CDR2 are MNHEY and SVGAGI. CDR3 length: 16 amino acids. V was shortened by 0 bases and J by 5 bases, with 16 bases between the two germline ends. CDR3 sequence: CASSYSGGRPGETQYF. The DNA of the CDR3 is TGTGCCAGCAGTTACTCCGGTGGTAGGCCGGGGGAGACCCAGTACTTC.

The chain couples TRBV7-9 to TRBJ2-1, with 10 positions matching TRBD1. V shed 5 bases, J shed 4 bases, and the junction held 5 bases outside the gene matches. The CDR3 runs to 15 residues. CDR1 and CDR2 (germline): SEHNR, FQNEAQ (reference sequence). The CDR3, as DNA: TGTGCCAGCAGCCGGACAGGGGGGGGGTACAATGAGCAGTTCTTC. Translated, it gives CASSRTGGGYNEQFF.

This clone was observed once. The CDR3 DNA sequence: TGTGCCAGCAGCTTAGGGGACAGGCTGTGGGACCACACCGGGGAGCTGTTTTTT. Protein: CASSLGDRLWDHTGELFF. The chain has TRBV11-3 and TRBJ2-2; 8 nucleotides line up with TRBD1. V was clipped by 1 base and J by 3 bases; unmatched bases: 10. Germline CDR1 and CDR2: SGHNT and YENEEA. The CDR3 contains 18 residues.

This chain joins TRBV6-5 and TRBJ1-6; D not certain. The CDR3 has 12 amino acids. Between the trimmed V and J ends, which lost 6 bases and 4 bases, there was a span of 4 bases. The germline CDR1 and CDR2 sequences are MNHEY and SVGAGI. For the CDR3, the DNA is TGTGCCAGCAGACTATATAATTCACCCCTCCACTTT. It translates to CASRLYNSPLHF.

The chain couples TRBV5-1 to TRBJ2-7; 11 positions match TRBD2. Germline assignment: CDR1 SGHRS and CDR2 YFSETQ. This CDR3 spans 16 amino acids. The V and J ends lost 5 bases and 2 bases, in that order; junction bases with no gene match: 9. CDR3 sequence (DNA): TGCGCCAGCAGTCAACAAGAGACTAGCGGGGCCTACGAGCAGTACTTC. This sequence encodes CASSQQETSGAYEQYF.

The gene calls are TRBV6-1 and TRBJ2-7; 11 bases agree with TRBD2. Trimming took 6 bases from V and 5 from J; bases not matched to a gene: 9. The CDR3 consists of 15 residues. Germline V lookup: CDR1 MNHNS, CDR2 SASEGT. This CDR3 reads CASRPTSGSIHEQYF. In DNA, the CDR3 is TGTGCCAGCAGACCCACTAGCGGGAGTATCCACGAGCAGTACTTC.

V gene TRBV12-5 combines with J gene TRBJ2-3; TRBD2 might be the D (5 bases). Per the germline V gene, CDR1 is LGHNT and CDR2 is FRNRAP. The V end was cut by 3 bases, the J end by 6 bases, with 10 bases between. The CDR3 contains 13 residues. CDR3 residues: CASGFLALDTQYF. The CDR3 DNA is TGTGCTAGTGGTTTTCTAGCATTGGATACGCAGTATTTT.

The gene calls are TRBV14 and TRBJ2-7; TRBD2 matches at 7 bases. V was pared by 2 bases and J by 5 bases, with 21 bases of the junction left unmatched. The CDR3 is 19 amino acids. Germline V gene data show CDR1 as SGHDN and CDR2 as FVKESK. The CDR3 loop is CASSQFYHPAGAINDEQYF. CDR3 DNA: TGTGCCAGCAGCCAATTCTACCATCCGGCGGGAGCGATTAACGACGAGCAGTACTTC.

The V and J genes are TRBV6-1 and TRBJ2-6; 7 bases match TRBD1. The germline V gene encodes CDR1 MNHNS and CDR2 SASEGT. This CDR3 comprises 16 residues. V shed 2 bases and J 2 bases; nucleotides not matched to a gene: 3. In nucleotides, the CDR3 is TGTGCCAGCAGTGAAATTCAGGGGGCTGGGGCCAACGTCCTGACTTTC. Its translation: CASSEIQGAGANVLTF.

The V and J genes are TRBV6-1 and TRBJ1-3, with D hard to call. The CDR3 contains 15 residues. The V end was cut by 2 bases, the J end by 0 bases, with 8 bases between. CDR1 is MNHNS, CDR2 SASEGT, per germline. In DNA form, the CDR3 reads TGTGCCAGCAGTGAACCCAGGTTCTCTGGAAACACCATATATTTT. Its protein is CASSEPRFSGNTIYF.

This rearrangement joins TRBV5-4 to TRBJ2-7; tentative D call: TRBD1 (5 bases). This CDR3 has 15 residues. Trimming removed 0 bases at V and 0 bases at J, with 10 bases between. Germline-derived CDR1 and CDR2 are SGHNT and YYREEE (reference sequence). The CDR3 region has the DNA TGTGCCAGCAGCTTGGATGGGGCGAGCTCCTACGAGCAGTACTTC. Translated: CASSLDGASSYEQYF.